Each of the 25 T cell receptor beta chains below was sequenced from the same sample in a study of cytomegalovirus exposure and HLA in healthy donors. Vbeta (60) and Jbeta (13) primers were used in the PCR. Using immunoSEQ multiplex PCR, the repertoire was profiled, and TCRdb retains in-frame clones only, with some absent. Seen here are tens of thousands of clones, 70% to 75% observed once, and the top ten hold approximately 21%. The sequenced sample was PBMCs. The receptors were sampled from a woman aged 30 to 39 in good health and CMV-seropositive.

The V call is TRBV2, the J call TRBJ1-2; D gene ambiguous. This CDR3 is 13 amino acids long. The V end lost 3 bases, the J end lost 4 bases, and 9 bases lay between the germline ends. CDR1 and CDR2 from the germline V gene are SNHLY and FYNNEI. The CDR3 region has the DNA TGTGCCAGCAGTGATGTTCAGATCTATGGCTACACCTTC. Residues: CASSDVQIYGYTF.

The chain carries TRBV6-1 and TRBJ2-3, with D possibly TRBD2 on 5 matching bases. The CDR3 is 14 residues long. Per the germline V gene, CDR1 is MNHNS and CDR2 is SASEGT. V was shortened by 1 base and J by 5 bases, with 10 bases between the two germline ends. CDR3 sequence reads: CASSEVGEGDTQYF. In nucleotides, the CDR3 is TGTGCCAGCAGTGAAGTGGGAGAGGGAGATACGCAGTATTTT.

The chain is built from TRBV9 and TRBJ2-5, with D tentatively TRBD1 (6 bases). V was clipped by 2 bases and J by 2 bases, with 7 bases between them. The CDR3 is 13 amino acids. In germline, CDR1 is SGDLS, CDR2 YYNGEE. DNA of the CDR3: TGTGCCAGCAGCGTTGGACAGCAAGAGACCCAGTACTTC. As protein: CASSVGQQETQYF.

The genes are TRBV30 and TRBJ1-4; D ambiguous. CDR1 and CDR2 from the germline V gene are GTSNPN and SVGIG (reference sequence). The V and J ends lost 3 bases and 4 bases respectively, with 6 bases between them. The CDR3 is 12 amino acids. The CDR3 is CAWSRSNEKLFF. The CDR3 nucleotides read TGTGCCTGGAGCCGGAGTAATGAAAAACTGTTTTTT. Complete variable domain (other parts from reference TRBV30 and TRBJ1-4): SQTIHQWPATLVQPVGSPLSLECTVEGTSNPNLYWYRQAAGRGLQLLFYSVGIGQISSEVPQNLSASRPQDRQFILSSKKLLLSDSGFYLCAWSRSNEKLFFGSGTQLSVL.

This clone was seen a handful of times. This rearrangement joins TRBV6-1 to TRBJ1-5; a possible D gene is TRBD1 (6 bases). V lost 7 bases to trimming and J lost 5 bases, with 12 bases between them. Germline V gene sequence: CDR1 MNHNS, CDR2 SASEGT. The length of the CDR3 is 13 residues. The CDR3 coding sequence is TGTGCCAGCACCCTAGGACAGTATCAGCCCCAGCATTTT. Protein: CASTLGQYQPQHF.

The chain is built from TRBV29-1 and TRBJ1-1, with no clear D. This CDR3 is 14 amino acids long. V gave up 7 bases and J gave up 1 base, with 16 bases separating them. Per germline, CDR1 SQVTM and CDR2 ANQGSEA. Here the CDR3 reads CSAAPNAANTEAFF. The CDR3 DNA is TGCAGCGCCGCGCCCAATGCCGCGAACACTGAAGCTTTCTTT. The whole variable domain, filled in from reference TRBV29-1 and TRBJ1-1, reads SAVISQKPSRDICQRGTSLTIQCQVDSQVTMMFWYRQQPGQSLTLIATANQGSEATYESGFVIDKFPISRPNLTFSTLTVSNMSPEDSSIYLCSAAPNAANTEAFFGQGTRLTVV.

This chain connects TRBV19 to TRBJ1-1; 7 bases agree with TRBD1. CDR1 is LNHDA, CDR2 SQIVND, per germline (reference sequence). This CDR3 is 15 amino acids long. V was pared by 4 bases and J by 4 bases, with 9 bases of the junction left unmatched. The DNA for the CDR3 is TGTGCCAGTAGTAGAGACAGGGAAGAAGGCACTGAAGCTTTCTTT. Its protein is CASSRDREEGTEAFF.

The rearrangement joins TRBV7-6 to TRBJ1-1, with D possibly TRBD1 on 5 matching bases. Trimming removed 2 bases at V and 0 bases at J, with 7 bases between. The germline V gene has CDR1 SGHVS and CDR2 FNYEAQ. This CDR3 comprises 14 residues. CDR3 DNA: TGTGCCAGCAGCTTAAGACAGCTGAACACTGAAGCTTTCTTT. Encoded protein: CASSLRQLNTEAFF.

The V call is TRBV28, the J call TRBJ1-4; D call uncertain. CDR1 and CDR2 (germline): MDHEN, SYDVKM. Trimming removed 5 bases from V and 8 bases from J, with 12 bases in between. The CDR3 covers 13 residues. In DNA, the CDR3 is TGTGCCAGCAGTCCGCCACCAGGAGAAAAACTGTTTTTT. This encodes CASSPPPGEKLFF. Together with reference TRBV28 and TRBJ1-4, the CDR3 gives the full variable domain: DVKVTQSSRYLVKRTGEKVFLECVQDMDHENMFWYRQDPGLGLRLIYFSYDVKMKEKGDIPEGYSVSREKKERFSLILESASTNQTSMYLCASSPPPGEKLFFGSGTQLSVL.

This chain joins TRBV19 and TRBJ1-5; the D gene is possibly TRBD1 (5 bases). The CDR3 runs to 13 residues. Germline CDR1 reads LNHDA; CDR2 reads SQIVND (reference sequence). The V end was cut by 6 bases, the J end by 2 bases, with 8 bases between. The CDR3 spells CASRVRGNQPQHF. The CDR3 nucleotides read TGTGCCAGTAGGGTCAGGGGCAATCAGCCCCAGCATTTT.

The chain combines TRBV28 with TRBJ2-3; 9 nucleotides agree with TRBD2. CDR3 size: 16 residues. CDR1 is MDHEN and CDR2 is SYDVKM in the germline V gene. The J segment lost 1 base and the V segment lost 4 bases, leaving 6 bases of the junction unmatched. CDR3 in amino acids: CASSSKRTSGTDTQYF. Here the CDR3 DNA reads TGTGCCAGCAGTTCGAAGCGGACTAGCGGCACAGATACGCAGTATTTT.

The J gene is TRBJ2-7, the V gene TRBV27, with D tentatively TRBD2 (6 bases). Germline lookup yields CDR1 MNHEY and CDR2 SMNVEV (reference sequence). V shed 3 bases and J shed 2 bases, with 14 bases lying between them. The CDR3 loop spans 15 amino acids. CDR3 loop: CASSLRAGRTYEQYF. CDR3 DNA sequence: TGTGCCAGCAGTTTGAGGGCGGGGAGGACCTACGAGCAGTACTTC.

The rearrangement joins TRBV6-1 to TRBJ1-5, with D hard to call. V was pared by 1 base and J by 4 bases, with 8 bases between. Germline-derived CDR1 and CDR2 are MNHNS and SASEGT. The CDR3 sequence is 14 residues long. The CDR3 protein is CASSEGSFNQPQHF. CDR3 DNA sequence: TGTGCCAGCAGTGAAGGGAGTTTTAATCAGCCCCAGCATTTT.

The V and J genes are TRBV29-1 and TRBJ2-7; 14 bases are shared with TRBD2. The CDR3 extends over 14 amino acids. The J segment lost 5 bases and the V segment lost 6 bases, leaving 6 bases of the junction unmatched. Per germline, CDR1 SQVTM and CDR2 ANQGSEA. CDR3 sequence reads: CSVGGLAGGNEQYF. The CDR3 DNA follows: TGCAGCGTGGGTGGACTAGCGGGAGGCAACGAGCAGTACTTC.

This chain uses TRBV7-2 with TRBJ1-2, with 9 bases lining up with TRBD1. With V trimmed by 5 bases and J by 6 bases, 16 bases remained unmatched. Germline V lookup: CDR1 SGHTA, CDR2 FQGNSA. This CDR3 spans 17 amino acids. The CDR3 DNA sequence: TGTGCCAGCAGCCCGGGACCACAGGGGGCTGAGGCCCATGGCTACACCTTC. Amino acids: CASSPGPQGAEAHGYTF.

The chain carries TRBV2 and TRBJ1-5; D gene uncertain. The germline V and J ends were trimmed by 6 bases and 3 bases, with 6 bases remaining between them. The CDR3 is 12 amino acids. The V gene's germline CDR1 is SNHLY and CDR2 FYNNEI. The CDR3 DNA is TGTGCCAGCAGACAAAACAATCAGCCCCAGCATTTT. Translated, it gives CASRQNNQPQHF.

This chain links TRBV19 with TRBJ2-7; tentative D call: TRBD1 (6 bases). Germline CDR1 LNHDA, CDR2 SQIVND (reference sequence). Trimming cost V 4 bases and J 2 bases, with 9 bases left between them. The CDR3 has 13 amino acids. CDR3 in amino acids: CASSRTGTYEQYF. CDR3 sequence (DNA): TGTGCCAGTAGTAGAACAGGGACCTACGAGCAGTACTTC.

This clone was found once. The V and J genes are TRBV4-3 and TRBJ2-7; TRBD2 is a possible D gene (5 bases). The CDR3 covers 13 residues. The V end was cut by 0 bases, the J end by 6 bases, with 9 bases between. In germline, CDR1 is LGHNA, CDR2 YSLEER. The CDR3 region has the DNA TGCGCCAGCAGCCAAGATGCGGGTGCCGAGCAGTACTTC. Amino acids: CASSQDAGAEQYF.

This clone counts as medium-sized. V is TRBV15 and J is TRBJ1-2; D is ambiguous. CDR3 length: 12 amino acids. Between the trimmed V and J ends, which lost 4 bases and 4 bases, there was a span of 7 bases. Germline lookup yields CDR1 LNHNV and CDR2 YYDKDF (reference sequence). The CDR3 region is CATSTGTYGYTF. The CDR3 nucleotides are TGTGCCACCAGCACAGGTACCTATGGCTACACCTTC.

This chain links TRBV5-1 with TRBJ1-1; TRBD1 is a possible D gene (5 bases). Germline V gene data show CDR1 as SGHRS and CDR2 as YFSETQ. V was shortened by 1 base and J by 1 base, with 5 bases between the two germline ends. The CDR3 extends over 13 amino acids. The CDR3 region is CASSLQGNTEAFF. CDR3 nucleotide sequence: TGCGCCAGCAGCTTGCAGGGGAACACTGAAGCTTTCTTT. The variable domain in full, with the rest retrieved from reference TRBV5-1 and TRBJ1-1, is KAGVTQTPRYLIKTRGQQVTLSCSPISGHRSVSWYQQTPGQGLQFLFEYFSETQRNKGNFPGRFSGRQFSNSRSEMNVSTLELGDSALYLCASSLQGNTEAFFGQGTRLTVV.

This clone has more than one count but fewer than ten. The V gene is TRBV29-1, the J gene TRBJ2-7; 9 bases align to TRBD1. The CDR3 covers 15 residues. V shed 5 bases, J shed 0 bases, and the junction held 8 bases outside the gene matches. The germline V gene has CDR1 SQVTM and CDR2 ANQGSEA. The CDR3 bases are TGCAGCGTTCGGACAGGGGACTACCTCTCCTACGAGCAGTACTTC. Translating it yields CSVRTGDYLSYEQYF.

The chain couples TRBV28 to TRBJ2-7; 9 bases fit TRBD2. In germline, CDR1 is MDHEN, CDR2 SYDVKM. CDR3 length equals 16 residues. The V gene end was trimmed by 6 bases and the J gene end by 5 bases; junction bases not matched to a gene: 14. The DNA of the CDR3 is TGTGCCAGCAGCCAACGTAGCGGGAGCCGGTGGGACGAGCAGTACTTC. Protein: CASSQRSGSRWDEQYF.

V gene TRBV28 combines with J gene TRBJ1-2; D not resolved. V was trimmed by 5 bases and J by 6 bases, leaving 10 bases between them. The germline V gene has CDR1 MDHEN and CDR2 SYDVKM. The CDR3 length is 12 residues. CDR3 region: CASSPIRHGYTF. CDR3 coding DNA: TGTGCCAGCAGTCCCATCAGGCATGGCTACACCTTC.

The chain recombines TRBV7-9 with TRBJ2-7; D may be TRBD2 (6 bases). CDR3 length: 13 amino acids. From germline, CDR1 is SEHNR and CDR2 FQNEAQ (reference sequence). With 5 bases removed from V and 4 bases from J, the gap between germline ends came to 12 bases. The CDR3 nucleotides read TGTGCCAGCAGCGAGCCAGGGAGGTACGAGCAGTACTTC. Translating gives CASSEPGRYEQYF.

The J gene is TRBJ2-3, the V gene TRBV4-1; TRBD2 aligns across 7 bases. V lost 3 bases, J lost 4 bases, and 7 bases stayed unmatched. From germline, CDR1 is MGHRA and CDR2 YSYEKL. The CDR3 has 15 amino acids. The CDR3 loop reads CASSHAAGVADTQYF. The CDR3, as DNA: TGCGCCAGCAGCCACGCGGCGGGAGTGGCAGATACGCAGTATTTT.